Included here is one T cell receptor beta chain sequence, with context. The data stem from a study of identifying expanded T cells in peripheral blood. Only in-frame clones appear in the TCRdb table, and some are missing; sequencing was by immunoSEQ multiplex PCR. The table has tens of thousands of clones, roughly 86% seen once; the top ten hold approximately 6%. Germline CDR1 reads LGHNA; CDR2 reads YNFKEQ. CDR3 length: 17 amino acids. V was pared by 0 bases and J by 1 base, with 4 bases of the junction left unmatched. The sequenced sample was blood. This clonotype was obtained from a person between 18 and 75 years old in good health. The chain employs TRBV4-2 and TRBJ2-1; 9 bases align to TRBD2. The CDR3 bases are TGTGCCAGCAGCCAAGATATAGCGGGAGCTTCCTACAATGAGCAGTTCTTC. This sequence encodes CASSQDIAGASYNEQFF.